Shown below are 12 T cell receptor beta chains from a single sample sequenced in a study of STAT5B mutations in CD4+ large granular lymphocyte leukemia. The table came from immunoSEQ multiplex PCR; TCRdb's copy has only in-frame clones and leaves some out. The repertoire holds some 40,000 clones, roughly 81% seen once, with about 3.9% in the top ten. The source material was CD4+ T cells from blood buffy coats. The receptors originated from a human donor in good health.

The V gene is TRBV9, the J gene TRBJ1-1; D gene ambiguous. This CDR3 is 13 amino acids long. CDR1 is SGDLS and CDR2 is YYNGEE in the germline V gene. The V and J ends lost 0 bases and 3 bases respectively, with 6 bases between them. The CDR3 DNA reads TGTGCCAGCAGCGTAGACCGAGACACTGAAGCTTTCTTT. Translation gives CASSVDRDTEAFF.

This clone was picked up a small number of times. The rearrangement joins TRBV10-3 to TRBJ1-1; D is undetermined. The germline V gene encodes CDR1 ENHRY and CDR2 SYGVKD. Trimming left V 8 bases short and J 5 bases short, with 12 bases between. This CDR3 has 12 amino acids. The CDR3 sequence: CAIGRLTTEAFF. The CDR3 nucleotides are TGTGCCATCGGGAGGTTGACGACTGAAGCTTTCTTT.

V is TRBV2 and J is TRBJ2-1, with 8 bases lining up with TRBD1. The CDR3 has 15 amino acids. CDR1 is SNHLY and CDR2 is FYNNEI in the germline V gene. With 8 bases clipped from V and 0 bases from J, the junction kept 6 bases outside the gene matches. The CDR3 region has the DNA TGTGCCAGCGGCCGTGACAGGGGCTCCTACAATGAGCAGTTCTTC. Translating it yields CASGRDRGSYNEQFF.

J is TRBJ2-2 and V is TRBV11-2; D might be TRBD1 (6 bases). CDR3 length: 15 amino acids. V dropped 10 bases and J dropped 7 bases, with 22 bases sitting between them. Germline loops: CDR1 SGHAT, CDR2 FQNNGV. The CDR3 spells CATLSYREWNGELFF. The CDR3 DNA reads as TGTGCCACTCTTTCCTACAGGGAATGGAACGGGGAGCTGTTTTTT.

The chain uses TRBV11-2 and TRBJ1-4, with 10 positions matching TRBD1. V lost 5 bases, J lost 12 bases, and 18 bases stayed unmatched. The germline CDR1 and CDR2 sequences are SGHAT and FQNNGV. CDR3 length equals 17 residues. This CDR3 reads CASSTAPGQGRGGELFF. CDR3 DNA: TGTGCCAGCAGCACCGCCCCGGGACAGGGGAGGGGGGGGGAACTGTTTTTT.

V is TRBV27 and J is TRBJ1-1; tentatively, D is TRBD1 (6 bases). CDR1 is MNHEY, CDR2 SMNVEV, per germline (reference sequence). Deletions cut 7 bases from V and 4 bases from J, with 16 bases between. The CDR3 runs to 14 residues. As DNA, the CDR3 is TGTGCCAGCACCTCGAGAGGGGGGCTCACTGAAGCTTTCTTT. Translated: CASTSRGGLTEAFF.

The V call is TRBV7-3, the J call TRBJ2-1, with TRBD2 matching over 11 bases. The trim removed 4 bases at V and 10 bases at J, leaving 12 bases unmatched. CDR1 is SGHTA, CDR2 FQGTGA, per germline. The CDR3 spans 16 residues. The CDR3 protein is CASSSVAGGGVVEQFF. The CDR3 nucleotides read TGTGCCAGCAGCTCAGTAGCGGGGGGGGGAGTGGTAGAGCAGTTCTTC.

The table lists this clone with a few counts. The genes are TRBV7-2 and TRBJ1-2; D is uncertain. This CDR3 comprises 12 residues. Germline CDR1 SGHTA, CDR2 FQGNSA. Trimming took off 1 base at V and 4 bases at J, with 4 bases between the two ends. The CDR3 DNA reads TGTGCCAGCAGCTTAGTGAGCTATGGCTACACCTTC. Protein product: CASSLVSYGYTF.

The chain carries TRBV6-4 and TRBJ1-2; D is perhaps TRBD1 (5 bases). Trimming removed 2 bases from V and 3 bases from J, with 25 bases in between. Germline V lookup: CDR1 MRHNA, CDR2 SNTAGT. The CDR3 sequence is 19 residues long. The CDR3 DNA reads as TGTGCCAGCAGTGACGGTCCTTTGGACGCACTCCCAGGGTACTATGGCTACACCTTC. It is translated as CASSDGPLDALPGYYGYTF.

The CDR3 loop is CASSPRLRQGVVYQPQHF. CDR3 sequence (DNA): TGTGCCAGCAGTCCCCGCTTGAGACAGGGGGTAGTGTATCAGCCCCAGCATTTT. This rearrangement joins TRBV28 to TRBJ1-5; TRBD1 matches 9 bases. The ends lost 5 bases at V and 5 bases at J; junction bases unmatched: 16. This CDR3 has 18 residues. The germline gives CDR1 MDHEN, CDR2 SYDVKM.

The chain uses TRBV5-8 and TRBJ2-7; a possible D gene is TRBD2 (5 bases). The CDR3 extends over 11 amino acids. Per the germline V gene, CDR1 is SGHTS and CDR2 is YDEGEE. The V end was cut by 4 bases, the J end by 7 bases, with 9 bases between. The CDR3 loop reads CASSMDWEQYF. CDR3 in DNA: TGTGCCAGCAGCATGGACTGGGAGCAGTACTTC.

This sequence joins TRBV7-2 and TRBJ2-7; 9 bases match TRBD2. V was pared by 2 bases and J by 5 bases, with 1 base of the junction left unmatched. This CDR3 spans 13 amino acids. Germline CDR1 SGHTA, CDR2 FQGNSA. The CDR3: CASSLLAGHEQYF. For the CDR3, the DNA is TGTGCCAGCAGCTTACTAGCGGGACACGAGCAGTACTTC.